This record concerns one T cell receptor beta chain sequence. As yet, its antigen is unknown. Method: immunoSEQ multiplex PCR; TCRdb's copy keeps in-frame clones and lacks some. The table has around 100,000 clones, 65% to 90% seen once. The data stem from a study of radiation and T cells in renal cell carcinoma. The study's findings and limits: From baseline, blood top tumor clonotypes peaked at 2 weeks post-radiation.

The CDR3 is made up of 13 amino acids. CDR1 and CDR2 (germline): MNHNY, SVGAGI (reference sequence). V was clipped by 6 bases and J by 6 bases; unmatched bases: 5. Noted time point: blood 4 weeks post-SBRT, at nephrectomy. Treatment defined: 15 Gy SBRT to primary tumor, nephrectomy 4 weeks later. Nephrectomy followed 15 Gy stereotactic body radiation by 4 weeks. The tumor was a clear cell renal cell carcinoma. The receptor was isolated from a man in his 60s with renal cell carcinoma. This material consisted of blood, taken from a patient whose treatment included radiotherapy and nephrectomy. The genes are TRBV6-6 and TRBJ2-7, with TRBD2 matching over 10 bases. The CDR3 loop is CASRQREGFEQYF. As DNA, the CDR3 is TGTGCCAGCAGACAGCGGGAGGGCTTCGAGCAGTACTTC.